The 7 T cell receptor beta chains given below trace back to one sample, sequenced in a study of regulatory T cells in long-lasting Graves disease. iRepertoire HTBI primers and Arm-PCR of CDR3 regions built TCR beta libraries. From the multiplex PCR reads, TCRdb called clonotypes with MiXCR, one entry per CDR3 protein. The sample shows around 450,000 distinct CDR3 sequences, roughly 21% of them seen only once. The time point was: persistent/refractory GD, antithyroid drugs over 5 years with positive TRAb. Scientists built the TCR library using RNA that was extracted from PBMCs. The sequences come from peripheral blood mononuclear cells (PBMCs), collected when the disease was refractory, from a patient treated with antithyroid drugs. All receptors derive from a female donor with Graves disease.

This clonotype has just a few counts. J is TRBJ2-2 and V is TRBV5-1, with D possibly matching TRBD1 (5 bases). This CDR3 has 13 amino acids. V dropped 0 bases and J dropped 7 bases, with 7 bases sitting between them. Germline values: CDR1 SGHRS, CDR2 YFSETQ. The CDR3 sequence: CASSLEGIGELFF. CDR3 DNA: TGCGCCAGCAGCTTGGAGGGGATCGGGGAGCTGTTTTTT.

V gene TRBV24-1 combines with J gene TRBJ2-4; no reliable D call. This CDR3 is 11 amino acids long. Germline CDR1 is KGHDR and CDR2 is SFDVKD. The ends were cut back, 1 base at V and 6 bases at J, with 0 bases in the middle. The CDR3 is CATSDLNIQYF. Written as DNA, the CDR3 is TGTGCCACCAGTGATTTAAACATTCAGTACTTC.

This clonotype was detected only once. The gene calls are TRBV7-2 and TRBJ1-1; D gene uncertain. Between the trimmed V and J ends, which lost 2 bases and 0 bases, there was a span of 10 bases. CDR1 SGHTA and CDR2 FQGNSA come from the germline V gene. CDR3 length equals 15 residues. CDR3 loop: CASSLILGMNTEAFF. The CDR3 bases are TGTGCCAGCAGCTTAATCTTGGGGATGAACACTGAAGCTTTCTTT. Supplemented by reference TRBV7-2 and TRBJ1-1, the full variable domain reads GAGVSQSPSNKVTEKGKDVELRCDPISGHTALYWYRQSLGQGLEFLIYFQGNSAPDKSGLPSDRFSAERTGGSVSTLTIQRTQQEDSAVYLCASSLILGMNTEAFFGQGTRLTVV.

This chain connects TRBV7-9 to TRBJ2-4; D possibly matches TRBD1 or TRBD2 (5 bases each). The CDR3 spans 17 residues. From germline, CDR1 is SEHNR and CDR2 FQNEAQ (reference sequence). The V and J ends lost 1 base and 0 bases respectively, with 13 bases between them. The CDR3 nucleotides are TGTGCCAGCAGCTTAGTATGGGACGAATTAGCCAAAAACATTCAGTACTTC. Amino acid sequence: CASSLVWDELAKNIQYF.

This clonotype showed up many times. The chain has TRBV12-3 or TRBV12-4 and TRBJ2-5; D is possibly TRBD1 (6 bases). The CDR3 loop spans 15 amino acids. V shed 5 bases and J shed 2 bases, with 15 bases lying between them. The CDR3 is CASSPLTGQQETQYF. CDR3 coding DNA: TGTGCCAGCAGTCCCCTAACAGGGCAGCAAGAGACCCAGTACTTC.

This clonotype occurred a few times. The CDR3, as DNA: TGCAGCGTTGTGATCCTCGGGGACCCCAAAAACATTCAGTACTTC. Residues: CSVVILGDPKNIQYF. The rearrangement uses TRBV29-1 and TRBJ2-4; D tentatively reads TRBD1 or TRBD2 (5 bases each). The germline V gene has CDR1 SQVTM and CDR2 ANQGSEA. Trimming removed 4 bases from V and 2 bases from J, with 15 bases in between. The CDR3 is 15 residues long. Drawing the rest from reference TRBV29-1 and TRBJ2-4, the complete variable domain is SAVISQKPSRDICQRGTSLTIQCQVDSQVTMMFWYRQQPGQSLTLIATANQGSEATYESGFVIDKFPISRPNLTFSTLTVSNMSPEDSSIYLCSVVILGDPKNIQYFGAGTRLSVL.

This chain connects TRBV5-8 to TRBJ2-2; 10 bases map to TRBD2. The CDR3 is made up of 17 amino acids. J was trimmed by 4 bases and V by 1 base; bases with no gene match: 7. Germline assignment: CDR1 SGHTS and CDR2 YDEGEE. The CDR3 region has the DNA TGTGCCAGCAGCTTGTGGTCTAGCGGGAGTCCCACCGGGGAGCTGTTTTTT. Translated, it gives CASSLWSSGSPTGELFF.